The clone carrying this TCR beta chain was seen more than once but under ten times. What it binds is unknown. TCRdb's copy holds only in-frame clones and misses some; the assay was immunoSEQ multiplex PCR. Reported are approximately 35,000 clones, none seen only once; the ten largest carry over 4%. The CDR3 runs 14 residues. V was cut by 1 base and J by 2 bases, with 7 bases left in between. CDR1 is SGHTA and CDR2 is FQGNSA in the germline V gene. These data originate in a study of T cells after posttransplantation cyclophosphamide. Study-wide results and caveats: Donor CD8+ memory clones often dominated recipient blood repertoires at later times. After PTCy, TRB diversity resembled that of CNI/methotrexate controls.

On the day of bone marrow donation, the related graft donor provided peripheral blood. This receptor was taken from a woman in her 30s in good health and a related stem cell transplant donor. The chain couples TRBV7-2 to TRBJ2-3; possibly TRBD2 for D (5 bases). Sequencing input: PBMCs. CDR3 DNA sequence: TGTGCCAGCAGCTTAGTCGGGGACACAGATACGCAGTATTTT. Encoded protein: CASSLVGDTDTQYF.